These T cell receptor beta chains were read from a single sample in a study of T cells in Graves' hyperthyroidism and ophthalmopathy. One entry per CDR3 protein, called by TCRdb with MiXCR from the multiplex PCR reads. This sample has 550,000 to 600,000 distinct CDR3 sequences; 12% to 15% occur once, and the top ten carry 7.1%. The sequenced sample was blood. The receptors come from a woman between 18 and 29 years old with Graves' ophthalmopathy. The conserved cysteine and the conserved F or W are not part of the CDR3 here. The order of the fields is V gene, J gene, CDR3 length, CDR3 protein.

TRBV3-1,TRBJ1-2,11,ASSQGQNYGYT
TRBV2,TRBJ1-2,11,ASSAGTDYGYT
TRBV7-9,TRBJ2-1,13,ASSHGTSGINEQF
TRBV30,TRBJ2-7,11,AYEGQGYYEQY
TRBV13,TRBJ2-1,13,ASSLETSGLNEQF
TRBV29-1,TRBJ1-1,10,SVGRGGTEAF
TRBV4-1,TRBJ1-2,13,ASSQDEGNDYGYT
TRBV27,TRBJ2-2,12,ASSLAGGGGELF
TRBV7-2,TRBJ2-3,14,ASSPQGSGNTDTQY
TRBV9,TRBJ1-2,11,ASRSTGTHGYT
TRBV27,TRBJ1-3,14,ASSRDRMSSGNTIY
TRBV6-5,TRBJ1-3,14,ASSYQWDRFGNTIY
TRBV28,TRBJ2-2,14,ASSPPSGVFTGELF
TRBV19,TRBJ1-5,17,ATRSTGTTRGNSNQPQH
TRBV24-1,TRBJ2-5,12,ATSDPRYQETQY
TRBV28,TRBJ1-3,13,ASSSGSSSGNTIY
TRBV27,TRBJ2-1,12,ASSSRLVYSEQF
TRBV4-2,TRBJ2-6,18,ASSQDLQWGELSGANVLT
TRBV6-1,TRBJ2-7,15,ASSERTSALRPTEQY
TRBV7-8,TRBJ1-6,12,ASSIPGQASPLH
TRBV7-8,TRBJ2-1,14,ASSPYRLAGNNEQF
TRBV15,TRBJ1-2,11,ATSPYRGRGYT
TRBV2,TRBJ2-7,17,ASPISGTRFSGGSYEQY
TRBV7-9,TRBJ2-1,13,ASSPAGGRANEQS
TRBV20-1,TRBJ1-4,10,SASREGEKLF
TRBV19,TRBJ1-3,17,ASTARPDQHFIPGNTIY
TRBV5-1,TRBJ2-3,11,ASSHGRTDTQY
TRBV20-1,TRBJ2-5,12,SARGETSQETQY
TRBV18,TRBJ1-2,12,ASSRHRGPYGYT
TRBV7-3,TRBJ1-1,12,ASSAQQGITEAF
TRBV6-6,TRBJ1-3,17,ASSYVFRTGPISGNTIY
TRBV5-6,TRBJ1-1,9,ASSWEDEAF
TRBV9,TRBJ2-3,12,ASSKRERKDTQY
TRBV18,TRBJ1-3,13,ASSDDRYSGNTIY
TRBV28,TRBJ2-3,14,ASSAPGTGVLDTQY
TRBV6-2/TRBV6-3,TRBJ1-2,16,ASSYSGTGGSGNYGYT
TRBV6-6,TRBJ2-7,14,ASSYSGLAGVDEQY
TRBV9,TRBJ2-1,13,ASSVDAGQYNEQF
TRBV12-3/TRBV12-4,TRBJ1-1,13,ASRPLRGHSTMAF
TRBV14,TRBJ1-1,13,ASSPLTGLRTEAF
TRBV7-9,TRBJ2-2,13,ASSPRDRPTGELF
TRBV6-2/TRBV6-3,TRBJ2-5,16,ASSYAFSSAGGQETQY
TRBV6-1,TRBJ1-1,13,ASSEVPRMNTEAF